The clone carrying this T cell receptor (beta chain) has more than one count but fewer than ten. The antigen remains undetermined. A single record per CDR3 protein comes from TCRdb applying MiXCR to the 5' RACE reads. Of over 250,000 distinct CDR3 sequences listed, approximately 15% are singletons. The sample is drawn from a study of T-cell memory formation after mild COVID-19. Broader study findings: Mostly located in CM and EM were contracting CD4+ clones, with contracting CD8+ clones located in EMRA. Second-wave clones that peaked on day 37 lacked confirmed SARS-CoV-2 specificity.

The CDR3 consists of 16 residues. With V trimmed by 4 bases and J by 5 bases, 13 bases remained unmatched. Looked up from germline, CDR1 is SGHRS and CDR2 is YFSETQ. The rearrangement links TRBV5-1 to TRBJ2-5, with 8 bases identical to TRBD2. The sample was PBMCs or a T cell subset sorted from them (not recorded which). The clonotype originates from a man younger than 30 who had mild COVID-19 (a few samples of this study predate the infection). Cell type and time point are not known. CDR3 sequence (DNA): TGCGCCAGCAGCCATGGATGGCGGGGCGGGAGGGAGACCCAGTACTTC. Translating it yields CASSHGWRGGRETQYF.